A selection of T cell receptor beta chains follows, all from one sample in a study of identical twins. A single record per CDR3 protein comes from TCRdb applying MiXCR to the 5' RACE reads. This sample has about 690,000 distinct CDR3 sequences, with 5.5% to 6.5% found just once. Input material: naive T cells sorted from blood. The receptors come from a man aged 18 to 29 in good health. CDR3s include the opening cysteine and the closing phenylalanine or tryptophan. The D gene is left open where the match is weak. Where a row states a size, it is once, few, many or the class of an expanded clone; other rows omit it.

>many|TRBV28|TRBJ2-7|TRBD1
CASSWDREADEQYF
TGTGCCAGCAGTTGGGACAGGGAGGCTGACGAGCAGTACTTC
>few|TRBV5-6|TRBJ2-2|TRBD2
CASSRDYTNTGELFF
TGTGCCAGCAGCAGGGACTACACGAACACCGGGGAGCTGTTTTTT
>many|TRBV12-3/TRBV12-4|TRBJ2-5|NA
CASSRGLETQYF
TGTGCCAGCAGCCGGGGCCTAGAGACCCAGTACTTC
>many|TRBV6-5|TRBJ2-7|TRBD1
CASSWDRAHSLYEQYF
TGTGCCAGCAGTTGGGACAGGGCTCACTCCCTCTACGAGCAGTACTTC
>many|TRBV12-3/TRBV12-4|TRBJ2-5|NA
CASSYSRRETQYF
TGTGCCAGCAGTTATTCCCGGCGAGAGACCCAGTACTTC
>many|TRBV10-1|TRBJ2-1|TRBD2
CASSEVASGRFYNEQFF
TGCGCCAGCAGTGAGGTGGCTAGCGGGAGATTCTACAATGAGCAGTTCTTC
>many|TRBV3-1|TRBJ2-1|NA
CASRELLQGEQFF
TGTGCCAGCAGGGAGTTACTGCAGGGTGAGCAGTTCTTC
>NA|TRBV12-3/TRBV12-4|TRBJ1-4|TRBD1
CASTGTGPEKLFF
TGTGCCAGCACCGGGACAGGGCCTGAAAAACTGTTTTTT
>few|TRBV18|TRBJ2-5|NA
CASSRDGANQETQYF
TGTGCCAGCTCCCGGGACGGCGCGAACCAAGAGACCCAGTACTTC
>many|TRBV29-1|TRBJ2-1|TRBD2
CSARTSGSYEQFF
TGCAGCGCCCGGACTAGCGGGAGTTATGAGCAGTTCTTC